This T cell receptor beta chain was recovered during a study of radiotherapy plus CTLA-4 blockade in lung cancer. Per the germline V gene, CDR1 is PRHDT and CDR2 is FYEKMQ (reference sequence). The CDR3 consists of 14 residues. V shed 3 bases and J shed 7 bases, with 10 bases lying between them. TCRdb's table, derived via immunoSEQ multiplex PCR, lists solely in-frame clones and lacks some. The sample holds some 120,000 clones, 81% seen once. The starting material was peripheral blood, obtained from a patient treated with radiotherapy plus ipilimumab. This chain uses TRBV13 with TRBJ1-6, with D unclear. The sequence came from a human donor with non-small cell lung cancer that progressed on radiotherapy plus ipilimumab. Some clones in this sample may be carry-over from other donors' samples. In DNA, the CDR3 is TGTGCCAGCAGCTTCGGAGGTCAGAATTCACCCCTCCACTTT. It yields the protein CASSFGGQNSPLHF.